The 27 T cell receptor beta chains listed next were all sequenced from one sample in a study of T cells in Graves' hyperthyroidism and ophthalmopathy. Amplification yielded TCR beta CDR3 regions, with RNA transcripts as the source. Using the HTBI primer set, a first-round RT-PCR was run on the TCR CDR3. TCRdb ran MiXCR on the multiplex PCR reads and lists one entry per CDR3 protein. The sample consists of 400,000 to 500,000 distinct CDR3 sequences, approximately 15% of them appearing once. Sequencing input: blood. The receptors were sampled from a woman aged 18-29 years with Graves' hyperthyroidism.

This clonotype was seen only a few times. This rearrangement joins TRBV6-5 to TRBJ1-3; no clear D gene. The CDR3 has 16 residues. V was shortened by 0 bases and J by 0 bases, with 9 bases between the two germline ends. Looked up from germline, CDR1 is MNHEY and CDR2 is SVGAGI. CDR3 coding DNA: TGTGCCAGCAGTTACTCTCTGATTCCCTCTGGAAACACCATATATTTT. Translating it yields CASSYSLIPSGNTIYF.

This clonotype was picked up many times. J is TRBJ2-1 and V is TRBV5-6, with D perhaps matching TRBD2 (6 bases). The CDR3 extends over 17 amino acids. The V gene's germline CDR1 is SGHDT and CDR2 YYEEEE. Trimming took off 0 bases at V and 0 bases at J, with 13 bases between the two ends. The DNA for the CDR3 is TGTGCCAGCAGCTTGGCCGTGACTAGGAGCTCCTACAATGAGCAGTTCTTC. Translating it yields CASSLAVTRSSYNEQFF.

This clonotype showed up just a few times. The DNA of the CDR3 is TGTGCCAGCAGCTTAGAGAAGGTAGCGGGGCTCTACGAGCAGTACTTC. Protein sequence: CASSLEKVAGLYEQYF. The chain links TRBV7-9 to TRBJ2-7, with 8 nucleotides matching TRBD2. The germline CDR1 and CDR2 sequences are SEHNR and FQNEAQ (reference sequence). V lost 1 base and J lost 3; bases outside the gene matches: 8. This CDR3 spans 16 amino acids. Combining the CDR3 with reference TRBV7-9 and TRBJ2-7 gives the whole variable domain DTGVSQNPRHKITKRGQNVTFRCDPISEHNRLYWYRQTLGQGPEFLTYFQNEAQLEKSRLLSDRFSAERPKGSFSTLEIQRTEQGDSAMYLCASSLEKVAGLYEQYFGPGTRLTVT.

The rearrangement uses TRBV5-5 and TRBJ2-7; D is uncertain. Germline V gene data show CDR1 as SGHKS and CDR2 as YYEKEE (reference sequence). V lost 0 bases to trimming and J lost 3 bases, with 13 bases between them. The CDR3 extends over 15 amino acids. CDR3 bases: TGTGCCAGCAGCTTGGTCGGGCGATACATCTACGAGCAGTACTTC. Residues: CASSLVGRYIYEQYF.

There are many counts of this clonotype. This chain uses TRBV6-1 with TRBJ1-1; D perhaps matches TRBD1 (6 bases). Trimming stripped 3 bases from V and 2 bases from J, with 13 bases between. The CDR3 totals 15 residues. CDR1 and CDR2 from the germline V gene are MNHNS and SASEGT. CDR3 bases: TGTGCCAGCAGTGACCGGGGGGCCATTAACACTGAAGCTTTCTTT. It specifies CASSDRGAINTEAFF.

The table lists this clonotype with many counts. J is TRBJ2-3 and V is TRBV19; 8 bases are a match to TRBD2. Germline lookup yields CDR1 LNHDA and CDR2 SQIVND (reference sequence). J lost 3 bases, V lost 5 bases, and 10 bases had no gene match. This CDR3 spans 16 amino acids. The CDR3: CASSLGWTSSTDTQYF. The DNA of the CDR3 is TGTGCCAGTAGTTTAGGGTGGACTAGCAGTACAGATACGCAGTATTTT.

Concerning this clonotype: A clone one base away is much larger, so this may be a read error. The J gene is TRBJ2-3, the V gene TRBV20-1; no firm D call. Trimming shortened V by 0 bases and J by 2 bases, and 9 bases separated the two germline ends. The CDR3 totals 14 residues. The germline V gene encodes CDR1 DFQATT and CDR2 SNEGSKA (reference sequence). For the CDR3, the DNA is TGCAGTGCTAGAGATGCCCTATTCACAGATACGCAGTATTTT. The encoded protein is CSARDALFTDTQYF.

This chain links TRBV24-1 with TRBJ2-7, with D perhaps TRBD1 (6 bases). The CDR3 totals 14 residues. Germline CDR1 reads KGHDR; CDR2 reads SFDVKD. Trimming pared 7 bases from V and 3 bases from J, leaving 15 bases between. The CDR3 protein is CATRYRDTSYEQYV. CDR3 nucleotide sequence: TGTGCCACCAGGTACCGGGACACGAGCTACGAGCAGTACGTC.

This clonotype was found many times. This chain links TRBV19 with TRBJ2-1, with unresolved D. This CDR3 is built from 12 residues. Germline CDR1 is LNHDA and CDR2 is SQIVND (reference sequence). V shed 7 bases and J shed 8 bases, with 12 bases lying between them. In DNA, the CDR3 is TGTGCCAGTAAGGCTACTGGGGATGAGCAGTTCTTC. Its protein product is CASKATGDEQFF.

The gene calls are TRBV6-2 or TRBV6-3 and TRBJ2-3; no definite D call. CDR3 length: 13 amino acids. Trimming left V 6 bases short and J 5 bases short, with 12 bases between. Per germline, CDR1 MNHEY and CDR2 SVGEGT. The CDR3: CASRITQEDTQYF. CDR3 DNA sequence: TGTGCCAGCAGAATCACTCAAGAAGATACGCAGTATTTT.

The sample holds many counts of this clonotype. V and J are TRBV6-1 and TRBJ2-5; D might be TRBD2 (6 bases). Trimming cost V 6 bases and J 2 bases, with 16 bases left between them. Germline CDR1 is MNHNS and CDR2 is SASEGT. This CDR3 is built from 15 residues. The CDR3 DNA sequence: TGTGCCAGCAGCCCGGGGGACCGACCACAAGAGACCCAGTACTTC. This codes for CASSPGDRPQETQYF.

This clonotype was detected only a few times. The chain carries TRBV5-1 and TRBJ2-1; possibly TRBD2 for D (7 bases). The CDR3 consists of 17 residues. V was shortened by 4 bases and J by 8 bases, with 25 bases between the two germline ends. Germline loops: CDR1 SGHRS, CDR2 YFSETQ. Here the CDR3 DNA reads TGCGCCAGCAGCCCCGGCAACGGGGGGCGAATCGTGGATGAGCAGTTCTTC. Translating it yields CASSPGNGGRIVDEQFF.

Notes on this clonotype: One end of the junction is discordant with germline, which a read error may explain. This chain connects TRBV3-1 to TRBJ2-1, with 7 bases aligning to TRBD1. The germline CDR1 and CDR2 sequences are LGHDT and YNNKEL (reference sequence). The CDR3 runs 15 residues. The CDR3 loop is CASSPPDRIYNEQFF. The DNA for the CDR3 is TGCGCCAGCAGCCCCCCGGACAGGATATACAATGAGCAGTTCTTC.

This clonotype occurred many times. This chain links TRBV2 with TRBJ1-2; D is unresolved. There are 17 residues in the CDR3. Per the germline V gene, CDR1 is SNHLY and CDR2 is FYNNEI. Deletions cut 2 bases from V and 3 bases from J, with 19 bases between. DNA of the CDR3: TGTGCCAGCAGTGAAAGGTGGCAGCCCGCCCCTTACTATGGCTACACCTTC. Amino acids: CASSERWQPAPYYGYTF.

In this sample, this clonotype turned up many times. The V and J genes are TRBV5-1 and TRBJ1-5, with D possibly TRBD1 on 6 matching bases. The germline V and J ends were trimmed by 0 bases and 5 bases, with 9 bases remaining between them. The CDR3 sequence is 14 residues long. Germline assignment: CDR1 SGHRS and CDR2 YFSETQ. The CDR3: CASSLGSGDQPQHF. CDR3 nucleotides: TGCGCCAGCAGCTTGGGGTCAGGGGATCAGCCCCAGCATTTT. Full variable domain (missing parts from reference TRBV5-1 and TRBJ1-5): KAGVTQTPRYLIKTRGQQVTLSCSPISGHRSVSWYQQTPGQGLQFLFEYFSETQRNKGNFPGRFSGRQFSNSRSEMNVSTLELGDSALYLCASSLGSGDQPQHFGDGTRLSIL.

Note on this clonotype: A much larger clone lies one base from this, so it may be a read error. The chain uses TRBV6-4 and TRBJ2-7; TRBD2 matches 8 bases. V dropped 6 bases and J dropped 3; count of bases not matched to a gene: 10. Germline V gives CDR1 MRHNA, CDR2 SNTAGT. There are 15 residues in the CDR3. The DNA of the CDR3 is TGTGCCAGCAGCCCTGATCCTCTAGCGGGCTACGAGCAGTACTTC. It yields the protein CASSPDPLAGYEQYF.

This clonotype has ten or more counts. The genes are TRBV7-3 and TRBJ2-1, with 10 bases aligning to TRBD2. Trimming removed 2 bases from V and 10 bases from J; junction bases left unmatched: 8. The germline gives CDR1 SGHTA, CDR2 FQGTGA. CDR3 length: 15 residues. This CDR3 reads CASSLVAGGVREQFF. The CDR3 region has the DNA TGTGCCAGCAGCTTAGTAGCGGGAGGTGTCAGGGAGCAGTTCTTC. Looking up the rest from reference TRBV7-3 and TRBJ2-1 gives the full variable domain: GAGVSQTPSNKVTEKGKYVELRCDPISGHTALYWYRQSLGQGPEFLIYFQGTGAADDSGLPNDRFFAVRPEGSVSTLKIQRTERGDSAVYLCASSLVAGGVREQFFGPGTRLTVL.

The V call is TRBV12-3 or TRBV12-4, the J call TRBJ1-2; possible D gene TRBD1, 5 bases. V gave up 4 bases and J gave up 4 bases, with 10 bases separating them. This CDR3 region has 13 residues. For the CDR3, the DNA is TGTGCCAGCAGTTCGGGGGATGGCTATGGCTACACCTTC. Protein product: CASSSGDGYGYTF.

This clonotype showed up many times. The gene calls are TRBV3-1 and TRBJ2-1; the D is unclear. The CDR3 runs to 16 residues. Trimming removed 1 base from V and 6 bases from J, with 16 bases in between. The V gene's germline CDR1 is LGHDT and CDR2 YNNKEL (reference sequence). The CDR3 bases are TGTGCCAGCAGCCAAGCTTCCCTTCGGACGGGCAATGAGCAGTTCTTC. Protein: CASSQASLRTGNEQFF.

The chain employs TRBV14 and TRBJ1-2; 8 bases agree with TRBD1. The germline V gene encodes CDR1 SGHDN and CDR2 FVKESK. This CDR3 has 13 amino acids. Germline trimming cut 4 bases from V and 8 bases from J; bases unmatched to any gene: 6. CDR3 in amino acids: CASSPRTGMGYTF. CDR3 DNA sequence: TGTGCCAGCAGCCCGAGGACAGGGATGGGCTACACCTTC.

Remarks on this clonotype: The CDR3 end shows no conserved phenylalanine or tryptophan, and so a read error is likely. V gene TRBV7-2 combines with J gene TRBJ2-5; D ambiguous. This CDR3 has 13 residues. Trimming left V 1 base short and J 4 bases short, with 7 bases between. Germline V gene sequence: CDR1 SGHTA, CDR2 FQGNSA. CDR3 nucleotides: TGTGCCAGCAGCTTAGGATCTGGAGAGACCCAGTACTCC. Translated, it gives CASSLGSGETQYS.

In this sample, this clonotype turned up many times. This chain connects TRBV9 to TRBJ1-5, with TRBD1 matching 7 bases. Looked up from germline, CDR1 is SGDLS and CDR2 is YYNGEE. The J segment lost 7 bases and the V segment lost 0 bases, leaving 4 bases of the junction unmatched. The CDR3 is 14 residues long. For the CDR3, the DNA is TGTGCCAGCAGCGTAGGACAGGGCACCCAGCCCCAGCATTTT. Protein: CASSVGQGTQPQHF.

This clonotype was observed at least ten times. The V call is TRBV20-1, the J call TRBJ2-1, with 12 bases matching TRBD2. The CDR3 has 14 amino acids. Germline V CDR1 and CDR2: DFQATT, SNEGSKA (reference sequence). The V segment lost 7 bases and the J segment 7 bases; nucleotides outside the gene matches: 8. Written as DNA, the CDR3 is TGCAGTGTCACAACTAGCGGGAGGATAAATGAGCAGTTCTTC. It codes for CSVTTSGRINEQFF.

This clonotype was observed a handful of times. This chain uses TRBV11-1 with TRBJ2-7, with 8 bases aligning to TRBD1. The CDR3 runs to 16 residues. Trimming at V came to 1 base and at J to 3 bases, leaving 8 bases not matched to a gene. CDR1 and CDR2 from the germline V gene are SGHAT and FQDESV (reference sequence). The CDR3 here is CASSLEDRAPCYEQYV. The DNA of the CDR3 is TGTGCCAGCAGCTTAGAGGACAGGGCCCCCTGCTACGAGCAGTACGTC.

A note on this clonotype: The junction does not match germline at one end; this may be a read error. The chain joins TRBV19 to TRBJ2-1; no firm D call. This CDR3 has 12 amino acids. Germline V CDR1 and CDR2: LNHDA, SQIVND (reference sequence). CDR3 in amino acids: CASNGVANEQFF. CDR3 in DNA: TGTGCAAGTAATGGGGTCGCGAATGAGCAGTTCTTC.

This sequence joins TRBV30 and TRBJ1-2; a weak D match, TRBD1 (6 bases). The germline gives CDR1 GTSNPN, CDR2 SVGIG (reference sequence). V lost 3 bases and J lost 4, with 12 bases in between. The CDR3 length is 13 residues. The CDR3 sequence is CAWSPGAPYGYTF. The CDR3 nucleotides read TGTGCCTGGAGCCCAGGGGCCCCCTATGGCTACACCTTC.

The rearrangement uses TRBV9 and TRBJ1-6; 10 bases line up with TRBD1. V lost 3 bases and J lost 8; bases outside the gene matches: 5. Looked up from germline, CDR1 is SGDLS and CDR2 is YYNGEE. This CDR3 has 15 residues. For the CDR3, the DNA is TGTGCCAGCAGCGGGACAGGGGGAATATATTCACCCCTCCACTTT. Residues: CASSGTGGIYSPLHF.